This T cell receptor (beta chain) was recorded in a study of blood T cell repertoires in COVID-19 (dated by TCRdb to 2018 to 2021). Regarding the complete study: The collaborator samples originated in the United States, Italy and Spain and spanned the acute and convalescent phases of COVID-19. The samples were drawn from the first 160 participants of the ongoing ImmuneRACE study and from 1,254 subjects provided by 6 global collaborators. A freely available public database, intended as a resource for researchers studying the immune response to SARS-CoV-2, is where the repertoires were released. HLA class I and class II types, where available, came from metadata supplied by the sample provider rather than from assay-based typing. Nearly every sample came with metadata listing a de-identified subject ID, COVID-19 status, age in years and sex. The dataset comprised deeply sampled blood TCRbeta repertoires from subjects exposed to, actively infected with, or recovered from COVID-19. The prospective study material was composed of cDNA or gDNA derived from T cells, B-cell-depleted T cells, or PBMCs.

A few counts support this clone. Its antigen is still unknown. The record has no base qualities; no much larger clone is one base away. TCRbeta CDR3 regions were amplified from genomic DNA using the immunoSEQ Assay, a bias-controlled multiplex PCR. Under the source paper's analysis protocol: The number of nucleated cells in each sample was estimated from the amplification of reference gene primers within the assay. To quantify the absolute abundance of each unique TCRbeta CDR3 rearrangement, sequence reads were collapsed and filtered. For each sample, productive Simpson clonality was calculated as the square root of Simpson's diversity index over productive rearrangements. Sourced from immuneACCESS, this table was stored by TCRdb with only in-frame sequences that have V and J called. A share of the clones is absent; for the studies checked, an unresolved V gene accounts for under half, and the remainder has no known explanation. V and J calls and clone size follow that table, whereas D and trimming were derived from the DNA. The sample yields approximately 230,000 clones; over 80% were counted once. The top ten clonotypes cover approximately 2% of the sample.

The CDR3 starts with the cysteine, ends with the phenylalanine, and has 14 residues. Kept here is only the CDR3 DNA, which spans 42 bases and is read in frame from base 1. Per the germline V gene (reference sequence), SEHNR is the CDR1 and FQNEAQ is the CDR2. The V end loses 5 bases and the J end loses 3 bases, and a stretch of 13 bases separates them. What the study reported, not specific to this receptor: The quantity of clinical and demographic metadata differed by source and by participant and was supplied without curation.

Participants in the prospective study were enrolled through a virtual design, were aged roughly 18 to 100 years, and lived in under 25 United States geographic areas. To assign participants to cohorts, the prospective study relied on clinical history that participants themselves reported in a screening survey and a study questionnaire. Recovered participants in ImmuneRACE Cohort 3 were defined as having two consecutive negative NP/OP PCR tests, clearance from a healthcare professional, or resolution of symptoms. In the prospective study, mobile phlebotomists collected whole blood, serum and a nasopharyngeal or oropharyngeal swab from each participant. Additional blood draws and questionnaires over an approximately 2-month period could optionally be provided by prospective study participants. Blood samples from the prospective study were shipped frozen or at room temperature prior to DNA extraction.

The rearrangement combines TRBV7-9 with TRBJ1-1; the D gene assignment is ambiguous. The specimen was PBMCs or T cells enriched from blood (not recorded which). The TCR was taken from a woman aged 18-35 years who had recovered from COVID-19. The CDR3 corresponds to CASSPRQVDTEAFF. The nucleotide sequence is given as TGTGCCAGCAGCCCCAGGCAAGTGGACACTGAAGCTTTCTTT. The full variable domain, with segments outside the CDR3 supplied by the reference TRBV7-9 and TRBJ1-1 proteins, appears as DTGVSQNPRHKITKRGQNVTFRCDPISEHNRLYWYRQTLGQGPEFLTYFQNEAQLEKSRLLSDRFSAERPKGSFSTLEIQRTEQGDSAMYLCASSPRQVDTEAFFGQGTRLTVV.